The clone carrying this T cell receptor beta chain has only a few counts. V gave up 6 bases and J gave up 2 bases; unmatched junction bases: 4. Germline assignment: CDR1 MNHEY and CDR2 SVGEGT. There are 15 residues in the CDR3. MiXCR was run by TCRdb on the 5' RACE reads, yielding one entry per CDR3 protein. The sample consists of 420,000 or so distinct CDR3 sequences, about 18% of them appearing once. The data were obtained in a study of identical twins. Sequenced: naive T cells sorted from blood. V is TRBV6-2 or TRBV6-3 and J is TRBJ2-1; TRBD2 matches 10 bases. The source of this sequence is a man between 45 and 60 years old in good health. The CDR3 region has the DNA TGTGCCAGCAGGAGACTAGCGGGCACCTACAATGAGCAGTTCTTC. Its translation: CASRRLAGTYNEQFF.